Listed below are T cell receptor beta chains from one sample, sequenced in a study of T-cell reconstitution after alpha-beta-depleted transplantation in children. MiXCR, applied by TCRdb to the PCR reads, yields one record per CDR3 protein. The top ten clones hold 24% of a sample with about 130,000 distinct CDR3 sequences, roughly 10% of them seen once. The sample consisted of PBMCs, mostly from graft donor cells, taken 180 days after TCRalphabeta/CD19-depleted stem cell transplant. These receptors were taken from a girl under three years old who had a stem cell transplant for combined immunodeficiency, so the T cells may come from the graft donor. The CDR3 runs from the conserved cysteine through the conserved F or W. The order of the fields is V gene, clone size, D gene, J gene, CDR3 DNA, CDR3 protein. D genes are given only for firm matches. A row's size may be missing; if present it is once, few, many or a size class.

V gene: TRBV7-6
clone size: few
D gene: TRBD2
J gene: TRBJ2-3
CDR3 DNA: TGTGCCAGCAGCTCTACCCCAGCGGGGGGGGGTTCTAGCACAGATACGCAGTATTTT
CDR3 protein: CASSSTPAGGGSSTDTQYF

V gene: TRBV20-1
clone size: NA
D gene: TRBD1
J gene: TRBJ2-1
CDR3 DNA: TGCAGTGCTAGAGATCGACTGGGGACAGGCAAGGGGAATGAGCAGTTCTTC
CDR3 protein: CSARDRLGTGKGNEQFF

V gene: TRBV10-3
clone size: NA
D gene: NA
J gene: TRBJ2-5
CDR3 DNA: TGTGCCATCAGTGGTGCCGGGGGAGAAGAGACCCAGTACTTC
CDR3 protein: CAISGAGGEETQYF

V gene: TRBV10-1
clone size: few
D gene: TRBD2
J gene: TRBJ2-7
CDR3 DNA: TGCGCCAGCAGAAGACCGGGACTAGCGGGAGTCGAGCAGTACTTC
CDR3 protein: CASRRPGLAGVEQYF

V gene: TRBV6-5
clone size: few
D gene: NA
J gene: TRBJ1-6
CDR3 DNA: TGTGCCAGCAGTTACGAGTGGAGTCCGGGTAGTTCACCCCTCCACTTT
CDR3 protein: CASSYEWSPGSSPLHF

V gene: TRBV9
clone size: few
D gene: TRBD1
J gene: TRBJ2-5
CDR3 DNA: TGTGCCAGCAGCGTAGTCCCGAGGACAGGCCCGGCCCAGTACTTC
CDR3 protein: CASSVVPRTGPAQYF

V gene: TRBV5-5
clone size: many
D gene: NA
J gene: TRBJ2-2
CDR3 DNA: TGTGCCAGCAGCTTGACTTTATGGGGCCGAGTTACCGGGGAGCTGTTTTTT
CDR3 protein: CASSLTLWGRVTGELFF

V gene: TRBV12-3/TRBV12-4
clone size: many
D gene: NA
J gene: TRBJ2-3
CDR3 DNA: TGTGCCAGCAGTAAATTGGTAGGGACGCAGTATTTT
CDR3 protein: CASSKLVGTQYF

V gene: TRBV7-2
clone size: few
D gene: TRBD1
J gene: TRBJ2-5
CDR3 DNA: TGTGCCAGCAGCTTGTCGGCGGGACAGGGGCAAGAGACCCAGTACTTC
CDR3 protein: CASSLSAGQGQETQYF

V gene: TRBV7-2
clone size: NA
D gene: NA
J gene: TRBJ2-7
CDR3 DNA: TGTGCCAGCACCCAAACGCCGGGCCACTACGAGCAGTACTTC
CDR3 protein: CASTQTPGHYEQYF

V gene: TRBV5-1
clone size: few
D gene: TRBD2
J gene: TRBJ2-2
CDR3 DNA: TGCGCCAGCAGCTTTAGCGGGAAGAACACCGGGGAGCTGTTTTTT
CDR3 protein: CASSFSGKNTGELFF

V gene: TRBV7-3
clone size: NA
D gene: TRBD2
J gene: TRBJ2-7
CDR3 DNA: TGTGCCAGCAGCCCGCGGGGGGGGTCCCCCTACGAGCAGTACTTC
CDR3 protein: CASSPRGGSPYEQYF

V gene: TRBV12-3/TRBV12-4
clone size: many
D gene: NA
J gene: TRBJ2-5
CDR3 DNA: TGTGCCAGCAGTATCCCCGGGGTCGGGGAGACCCAGTACTTC
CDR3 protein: CASSIPGVGETQYF

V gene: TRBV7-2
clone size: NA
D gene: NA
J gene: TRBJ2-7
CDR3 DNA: TGTGCCAGCAGCTTAGGGGGAACGATCGAGCAGTACTTC
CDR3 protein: CASSLGGTIEQYF

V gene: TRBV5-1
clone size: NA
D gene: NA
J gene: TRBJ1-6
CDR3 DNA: TGCGCCAGCAGCACGAACGGTGCTACGAGGAATTCACCCCTCCACTTT
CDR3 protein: CASSTNGATRNSPLHF

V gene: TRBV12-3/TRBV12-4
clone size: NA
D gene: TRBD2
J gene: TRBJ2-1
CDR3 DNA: TGTGCCAGCAGGGTACTAGCGAGGAATGAGCAGTTCTTC
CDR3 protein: CASRVLARNEQFF

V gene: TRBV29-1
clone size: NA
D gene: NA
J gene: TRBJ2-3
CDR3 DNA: TGCAGCGTCGGGGGAAGGGTTCGGACAGATACGCAGTATTTT
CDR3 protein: CSVGGRVRTDTQYF

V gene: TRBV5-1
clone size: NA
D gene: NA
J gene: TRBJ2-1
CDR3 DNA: TGCGCCAGCAGCTTGGTTTCAGGCGATGAGCAGTTCTTC
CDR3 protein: CASSLVSGDEQFF

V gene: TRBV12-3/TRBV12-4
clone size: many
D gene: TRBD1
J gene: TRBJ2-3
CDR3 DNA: TGTGCCAGCAACCCGGGACAGGGGGTCACAGATACGCAGTATTTT
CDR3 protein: CASNPGQGVTDTQYF

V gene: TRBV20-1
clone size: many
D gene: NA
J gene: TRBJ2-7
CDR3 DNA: TGCAGTGCTTCCCTCCGGGACCCCGGGTACGAGCAGTACTTC
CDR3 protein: CSASLRDPGYEQYF

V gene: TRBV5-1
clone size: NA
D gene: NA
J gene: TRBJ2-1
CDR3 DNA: TGCGCCAGCAGCCCTCGGGGGGCGGGGAATGAGCAGTTCTTC
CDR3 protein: CASSPRGAGNEQFF

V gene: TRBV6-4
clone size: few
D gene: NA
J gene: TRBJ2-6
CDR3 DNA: TGTGCCAGCAGTCCACAGGGCTCCTCTGGGGCCAACGTCCTGACTTTC
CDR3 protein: CASSPQGSSGANVLTF

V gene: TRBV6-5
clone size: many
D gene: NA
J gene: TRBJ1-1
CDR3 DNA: TGTGCCAGCAGGACAGGTAACACTGAAGCTTTCTTT
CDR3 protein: CASRTGNTEAFF

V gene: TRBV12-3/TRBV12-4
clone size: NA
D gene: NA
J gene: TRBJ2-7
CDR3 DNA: TGTGCCAGCACTTCCGACCGCTACGAGCAGTACTTC
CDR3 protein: CASTSDRYEQYF

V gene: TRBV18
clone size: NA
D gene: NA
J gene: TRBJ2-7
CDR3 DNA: TGTGCCAGCTCACCGAAAGGTATGGGGACCCGTTACGAGCAGTACTTC
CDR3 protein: CASSPKGMGTRYEQYF

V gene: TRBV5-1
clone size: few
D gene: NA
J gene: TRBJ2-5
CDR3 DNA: TGCGCCAGCAGCTATAGACACAACGGCCAAGAGACCCAGTACTTC
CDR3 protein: CASSYRHNGQETQYF

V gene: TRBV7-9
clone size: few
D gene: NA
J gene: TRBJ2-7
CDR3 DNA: TGTGCCAGCAGCTTAGTAGGGACCTACGAGCAGTACTTC
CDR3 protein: CASSLVGTYEQYF

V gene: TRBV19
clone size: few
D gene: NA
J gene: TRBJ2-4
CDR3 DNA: TGTGCCAGTAGTATAAGTATAACAGGGTGGGGTGCGTTGGACATTCAGTACTTC
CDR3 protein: CASSISITGWGALDIQYF

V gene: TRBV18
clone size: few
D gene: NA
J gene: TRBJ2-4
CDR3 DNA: TGTGCCAGCTCACCATGGACGGAGGCCAAAAACATTCAGTACTTC
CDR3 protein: CASSPWTEAKNIQYF

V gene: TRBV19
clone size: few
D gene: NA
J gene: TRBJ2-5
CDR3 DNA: TGTGCCAGTAGTATAATTGGTGAGACCCAGTACTTC
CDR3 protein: CASSIIGETQYF

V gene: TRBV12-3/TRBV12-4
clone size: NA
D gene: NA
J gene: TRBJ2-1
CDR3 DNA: TGTGCCAGCAGCTTCCTTTCCTACAATGAGCAGTTCTTC
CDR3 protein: CASSFLSYNEQFF

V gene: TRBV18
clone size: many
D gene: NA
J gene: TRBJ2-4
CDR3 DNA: TGTGCCAGCTCACCACCCGGACACTCCAAAAACATTCAGTACTTC
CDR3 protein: CASSPPGHSKNIQYF

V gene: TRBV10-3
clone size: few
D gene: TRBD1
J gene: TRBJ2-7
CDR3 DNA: TGTGCCATCAGTGACCGAGGACAGGGGGTATCCTACGAGCAGTACTTC
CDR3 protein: CAISDRGQGVSYEQYF

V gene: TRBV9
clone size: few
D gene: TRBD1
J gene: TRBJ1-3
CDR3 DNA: TGTGCCAGCAGCTCGGGACAGACGTCGGGAAACACCATATATTTT
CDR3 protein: CASSSGQTSGNTIYF

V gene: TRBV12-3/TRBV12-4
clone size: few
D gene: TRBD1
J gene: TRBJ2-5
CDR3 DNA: TGTGCCAGCAGTTTTCAGGGGGCTCAAGAGACCCAGTACTTC
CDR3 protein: CASSFQGAQETQYF

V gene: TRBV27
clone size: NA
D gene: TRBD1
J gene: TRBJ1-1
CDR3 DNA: TGTGCCAGCAGTCGAGGGGGCCCGCGAACTGAAGCTTTCTTT
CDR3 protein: CASSRGGPRTEAFF

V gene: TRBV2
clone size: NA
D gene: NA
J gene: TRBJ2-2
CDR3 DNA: TGTGCCAGCAGTGAAGGGGAATACGGGGAGCTGTTTTTT
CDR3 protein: CASSEGEYGELFF

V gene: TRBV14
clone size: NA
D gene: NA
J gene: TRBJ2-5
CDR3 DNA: TGTGCCAGCAGACGTCAAGGGGGAACAGAGACCCAGTACTTC
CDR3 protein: CASRRQGGTETQYF

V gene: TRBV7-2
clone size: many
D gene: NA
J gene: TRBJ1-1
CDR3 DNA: TGTGCCAGTTGTACACTGTTGGACACTGAAGCTTTCTTT
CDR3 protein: CASCTLLDTEAFF

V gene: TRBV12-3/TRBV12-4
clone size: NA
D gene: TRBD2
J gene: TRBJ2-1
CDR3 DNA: TGTGCCAGCAGTTTCCGGGGGGTTGGTGAGCAGTTCTTC
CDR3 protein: CASSFRGVGEQFF

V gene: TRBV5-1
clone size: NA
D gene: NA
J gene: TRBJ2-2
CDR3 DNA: TGCGCCAGCAGCTCCCCACAGGGCTGGACCGGGGAGCTGTTTTTT
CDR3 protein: CASSSPQGWTGELFF